Reported below is one TCR beta chain. What it recognizes is unknown. This sample is part of a study of identical twins. Study results and limitations: Abundant beta clonotypes from cord blood had fewer insertions, unlike memory repertoires, which showed none. There was more out-of-frame TCR alpha sharing in monozygotic twins than models estimated.

This CDR3 is 15 amino acids long. In germline, CDR1 is MNHEY, CDR2 SMNVEV (reference sequence). V shed 5 bases, J shed 2 bases, and the junction held 6 bases outside the gene matches. Each cDNA held unique molecular identifiers, and template switching gave it a universal primer site. TCRdb re-called the 5' RACE reads with MiXCR, one entry per CDR3 protein. The sample records 1,800,000 or so distinct CDR3 sequences, 32% being singletons. This receptor was taken from a newborn girl in good health. The sample taken for sequencing was cord blood. This chain uses TRBV27 with TRBJ2-3; the match to TRBD2 covers 8 bases. The CDR3 bases are TGTGCCAGCAGTCCCTTAGCGGGGAACACAGATACGCAGTATTTT. Residues: CASSPLAGNTDTQYF.